These 18 T cell receptor beta chains originate from one sample sequenced in a study of technical replicates of blood from a few donors. Repertoires were generated with immunoSEQ multiplex PCR, while TCRdb's copy carries only in-frame clones and drops some. The sample shows tens of thousands of clones, 95% to 98% of them seen only once. Sequencing used T cells isolated from PBMCs. The receptors come from a human donor in good health.

The chain combines TRBV29-1 with TRBJ2-7; a weak D match, TRBD2 (5 bases). CDR3 length equals 12 residues. V was pared by 4 bases and J by 7 bases, with 14 bases between. Germline CDR1 reads SQVTM; CDR2 reads ANQGSEA. CDR3 nucleotide sequence: TGCAGCGTTGCGTCGGCGGGTCGAGAGCAGTACTTC. This gives the protein CSVASAGREQYF.

V is TRBV5-4 and J is TRBJ2-2; a weak D match, TRBD2 (5 bases). Germline CDR1 is SGHNT and CDR2 is YYREEE (reference sequence). The V and J ends lost 0 bases and 4 bases respectively, with 10 bases between them. The CDR3 loop spans 15 amino acids. CDR3 loop: CASSLVEGTTGELFF. CDR3 bases: TGTGCCAGCAGCTTGGTCGAGGGCACCACCGGGGAGCTGTTTTTT. The full variable domain, rest sourced from reference TRBV5-4 and TRBJ2-2, is ETGVTQSPTHLIKTRGQQVTLRCSSQSGHNTVSWYQQALGQGPQFIFQYYREEENGRGNFPPRFSGLQFPNYSSELNVNALELDDSALYLCASSLVEGTTGELFFGEGSRLTVL.

The V call is TRBV7-2, the J call TRBJ2-5; D ambiguous. This CDR3 region has 13 residues. V was pared by 6 bases and J by 2 bases, with 10 bases between. Looked up from germline, CDR1 is SGHTA and CDR2 is FQGNSA. CDR3 in amino acids: CASSPRVQETQYF. The CDR3, as DNA: TGTGCCAGCAGTCCACGGGTTCAAGAGACCCAGTACTTC.

The V gene is TRBV19, the J gene TRBJ1-5; TRBD1 might be the D (6 bases). In germline, CDR1 is LNHDA, CDR2 SQIVND (reference sequence). The CDR3 extends over 15 amino acids. V was shortened by 5 bases and J by 6 bases, with 17 bases between the two germline ends. The CDR3 loop reads CASSPFAGGGQPQHF. CDR3 bases: TGTGCCAGTAGTCCTTTTGCGGGGGGCGGTCAGCCCCAGCATTTT. The full variable domain, completed using reference TRBV19 and TRBJ1-5, is DGGITQSPKYLFRKEGQNVTLSCEQNLNHDAMYWYRQDPGQGLRLIYYSQIVNDFQKGDIAEGYSVSREKKESFPLTVTSAQKNPTAFYLCASSPFAGGGQPQHFGDGTRLSIL.

The genes are TRBV19 and TRBJ1-5; maybe TRBD1 (6 bases). V lost 5 bases to trimming and J lost 4 bases, with 12 bases between them. CDR1 is LNHDA and CDR2 is SQIVND in the germline V gene (reference sequence). This CDR3 has 14 amino acids. The CDR3 DNA follows: TGTGCCAGTAGTGGGGGACATATAAATCAGCCCCAGCATTTT. Residues: CASSGGHINQPQHF.

V gene TRBV28 combines with J gene TRBJ1-2; 7 nucleotides line up with TRBD1. J was trimmed by 8 bases and V by 6 bases; bases with no gene match: 3. CDR1 and CDR2 from the germline V gene are MDHEN and SYDVKM. This CDR3 contains 11 residues. The DNA of the CDR3 is TGTGCCAGCAGGACAGGGAGCGGCTACACCTTC. This sequence encodes CASRTGSGYTF.

The chain carries TRBV10-1 and TRBJ2-7; 10 bases line up with TRBD1. This CDR3 is built from 19 residues. J lost 3 bases, V lost 0 bases, and 14 bases had no gene match. CDR1 and CDR2 from the germline V gene are WNHNN and SYGVQD (reference sequence). CDR3 nucleotide sequence: TGCGCCAGCAGTGAGTCCCGGGGACAGGGGCACCACCGGGGCTACGAGCAGTACTTC. Its translation: CASSESRGQGHHRGYEQYF.

The chain combines TRBV7-8 with TRBJ1-1, with TRBD1 matching 7 bases. The CDR3 is 13 amino acids. Trimming took 1 base from V and 9 from J; bases not matched to a gene: 5. From germline, CDR1 is SGHVS and CDR2 FQNEAQ. CDR3: CASSLVGDRKAFF. DNA for the CDR3: TGTGCCAGCAGCTTAGTTGGGGACAGAAAAGCTTTCTTT. Full variable domain (rest looked up from reference TRBV7-8 and TRBJ1-1): GAGVSQSPRYKVAKRGQDVALRCDPISGHVSLFWYQQALGQGPEFLTYFQNEAQLDKSGLPSDRFFAERPEGSVSTLKIQRTQQEDSAVYLCASSLVGDRKAFFGQGTRLTVV.

V and J are TRBV21-1 and TRBJ2-7; the tabulated D call, TRBD2, remains unverified against the DNA. TRBV21-1 is noted as a pseudogene. This CDR3 is 15 amino acids long. The CDR3 region is CASSKADSRRYEQYF. In nucleotides, the CDR3 is TGTGCCAGCAGCAAAGCAGACTCCCGTCGGTACGAGCAGTACTTC.

In its sample, this clone was seen once. This rearrangement joins TRBV6-6 to TRBJ2-1, with 13 nucleotides matching TRBD2. Germline V gene lookup returns CDR1 MNHNY and CDR2 SVGAGI (reference sequence). The CDR3 sequence is 14 residues long. J was trimmed by 6 bases and V by 6 bases; bases with no gene match: 2. Here the CDR3 reads CASRGLAGSNEQFF. The CDR3 DNA reads TGTGCCAGCAGGGGACTAGCGGGGAGCAATGAGCAGTTCTTC.

This clone rates as medium-sized. This chain links TRBV4-1 with TRBJ1-2, with D unclear. Between the trimmed V and J ends, which lost 0 bases and 3 bases, there was a span of 5 bases. The CDR3 is 13 amino acids. CDR1 MGHRA and CDR2 YSYEKL come from the germline V gene. CDR3 region: CASSQDRDYGYTF. DNA for the CDR3: TGCGCCAGCAGCCAAGATCGTGACTATGGCTACACCTTC.

The chain couples TRBV6-5 to TRBJ1-6, with TRBD1 matching over 9 bases. The V gene end was trimmed by 4 bases and the J gene end by 2 bases; junction bases not matched to a gene: 3. The CDR3 loop spans 16 amino acids. CDR1 MNHEY and CDR2 SVGAGI come from the germline V gene. CDR3 nucleotide sequence: TGTGCCAGCAGTTCCACAGGGGGCGCCTATAATTCACCCCTCCACTTT. The encoded protein is CASSSTGGAYNSPLHF.

V gene TRBV9 combines with J gene TRBJ2-7; unclear D gene. The CDR3 spans 12 residues. Germline V gene data show CDR1 as SGDLS and CDR2 as YYNGEE. With 0 bases removed from V and 6 bases from J, the gap between germline ends came to 7 bases. DNA for the CDR3: TGTGCCAGCAGCGTAGATGGGCTCGAGCAGTACTTC. Translated, it gives CASSVDGLEQYF.

This chain links TRBV29-1 with TRBJ2-1, with 7 nucleotides matching TRBD1. The CDR3 consists of 13 residues. Looked up from germline, CDR1 is SQVTM and CDR2 is ANQGSEA. V lost 7 bases to trimming and J lost 6 bases; unmatched junction nucleotides: 9. The CDR3 DNA reads as TGCAGCGCGGGACAGACAACTCGCAATGAGCAGTTCTTC. Residues: CSAGQTTRNEQFF.

V is TRBV28 and J is TRBJ1-5; 7 nucleotides match TRBD1. CDR1 and CDR2 from the germline V gene are MDHEN and SYDVKM. V was clipped by 4 bases and J by 5 bases; unmatched bases: 11. The CDR3 sequence is 16 residues long. The CDR3 coding sequence is TGTGCCAGCAGTTCAGGACAGGCCCTGTTGCATCAGCCCCAGCATTTT. It is translated as CASSSGQALLHQPQHF.

The chain is built from TRBV2 and TRBJ1-2; D unclear. The germline V and J ends were trimmed by 4 bases and 5 bases, with 23 bases remaining between them. Germline CDR1 SNHLY, CDR2 FYNNEI. This CDR3 contains 17 residues. CDR3 sequence reads: CASSGPAEPDTSYGYTF. The CDR3 DNA follows: TGTGCCAGCAGTGGACCGGCGGAGCCCGATACCTCGTATGGCTACACCTTC.

The chain links TRBV5-1 to TRBJ2-1; D possibly corresponds to TRBD2 (7 bases). Per the germline V gene, CDR1 is SGHRS and CDR2 is YFSETQ. The CDR3 length is 17 residues. V shed 1 base and J shed 8 bases, with 22 bases lying between them. CDR3 coding DNA: TGCGCCAGCAGCTTGCAATTGCGGGGGCGATCATCCGATGAGCAGTTCTTC. Protein sequence: CASSLQLRGRSSDEQFF.

The chain joins TRBV30 to TRBJ1-4; D is unresolved. CDR3 length: 14 residues. Germline assignment: CDR1 GTSNPN and CDR2 SVGIG (reference sequence). V gave up 2 bases and J gave up 8 bases, with 15 bases separating them. For the CDR3, the DNA is TGTGCCTGGAGTAGTCGGGCGAGAGGGGAAAAACTGTTTTTT. Protein: CAWSSRARGEKLFF.